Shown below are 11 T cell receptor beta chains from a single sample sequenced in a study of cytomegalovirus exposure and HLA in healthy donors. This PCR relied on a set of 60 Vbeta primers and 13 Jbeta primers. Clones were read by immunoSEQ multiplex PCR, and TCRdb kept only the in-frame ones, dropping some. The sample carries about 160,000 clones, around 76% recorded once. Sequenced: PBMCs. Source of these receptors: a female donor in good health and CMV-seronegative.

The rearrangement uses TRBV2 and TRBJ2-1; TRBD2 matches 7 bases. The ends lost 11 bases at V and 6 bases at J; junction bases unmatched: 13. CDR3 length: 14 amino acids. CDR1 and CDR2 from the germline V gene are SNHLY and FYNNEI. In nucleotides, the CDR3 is TGTGCCGGAACAGCGGGGTCCGGGGGCAATGAGCAGTTCTTC. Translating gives CAGTAGSGGNEQFF. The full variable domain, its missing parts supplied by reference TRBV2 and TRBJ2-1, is EPEVTQTPSHQVTQMGQEVILRCVPISNHLYFYWYRQILGQKVEFLVSFYNNEISEKSEIFDDQFSVERPDGSNFTLKIRSTKLEDSAMYFCAGTAGSGGNEQFFGPGTRLTVL.

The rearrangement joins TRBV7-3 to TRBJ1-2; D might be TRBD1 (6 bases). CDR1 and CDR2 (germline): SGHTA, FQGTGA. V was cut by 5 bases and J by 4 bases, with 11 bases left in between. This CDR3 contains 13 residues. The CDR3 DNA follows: TGTGCCAGCAGCCCTGGACAGACCTATGGCTACACCTTC. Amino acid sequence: CASSPGQTYGYTF.

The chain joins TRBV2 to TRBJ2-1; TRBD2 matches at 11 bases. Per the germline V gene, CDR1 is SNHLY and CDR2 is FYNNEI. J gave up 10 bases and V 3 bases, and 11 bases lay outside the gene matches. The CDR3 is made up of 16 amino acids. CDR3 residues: CASSERGLAGGLEQFF. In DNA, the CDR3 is TGTGCCAGCAGTGAGCGGGGGCTAGCGGGGGGCCTGGAGCAGTTCTTC.

CDR3: CAISETDRPGQLKNQPQHF. CDR3 bases: TGTGCCATCAGTGAGACAGACCGGCCGGGACAGCTAAAAAATCAGCCCCAGCATTTT. This sequence joins TRBV10-3 and TRBJ1-5; 7 bases are shared with TRBD1. V gave up 2 bases and J gave up 4 bases; unmatched junction bases: 17. Germline V gives CDR1 ENHRY, CDR2 SYGVKD. The CDR3 loop spans 19 amino acids.

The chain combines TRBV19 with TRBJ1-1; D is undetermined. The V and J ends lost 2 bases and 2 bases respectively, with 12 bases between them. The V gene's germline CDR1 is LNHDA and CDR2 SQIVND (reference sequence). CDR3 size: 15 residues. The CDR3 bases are TGTGCCAGTAGTATATCGGCGGGCAGAAACACTGAAGCTTTCTTT. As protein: CASSISAGRNTEAFF.

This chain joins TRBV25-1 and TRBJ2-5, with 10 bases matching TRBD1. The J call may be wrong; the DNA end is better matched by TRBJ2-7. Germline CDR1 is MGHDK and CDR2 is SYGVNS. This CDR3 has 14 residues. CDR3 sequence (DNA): TGTGCCAGCAGAGGGGACAGGGGAGCCTACGAGCAGTACTTC. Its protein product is CASRGDRGAYEQYF.

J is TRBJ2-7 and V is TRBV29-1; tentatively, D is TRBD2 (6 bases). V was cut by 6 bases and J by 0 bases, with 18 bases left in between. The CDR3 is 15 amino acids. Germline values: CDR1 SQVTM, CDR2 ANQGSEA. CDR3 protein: CSVLGGAVPSYEQYF. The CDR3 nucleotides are TGCAGCGTCCTAGGCGGGGCAGTTCCCTCCTACGAGCAGTACTTC.

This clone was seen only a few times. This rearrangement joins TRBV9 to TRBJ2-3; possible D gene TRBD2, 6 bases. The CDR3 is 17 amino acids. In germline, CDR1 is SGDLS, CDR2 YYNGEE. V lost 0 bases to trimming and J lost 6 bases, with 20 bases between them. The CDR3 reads CASSVEGGGRGSDTQYF. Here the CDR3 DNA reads TGTGCCAGCAGCGTAGAGGGAGGTGGGAGAGGGAGTGATACGCAGTATTTT.

In nucleotides, the CDR3 is TGTGCCAGCTCACAACGAGGGTCTAGCGGATCCTACGAGCAGTACTTC. This encodes CASSQRGSSGSYEQYF. The chain links TRBV18 to TRBJ2-7, with 7 bases matching TRBD2. CDR1 and CDR2 from the germline V gene are KGHSH and LQKENI. This CDR3 comprises 16 residues. J lost 1 base, V lost 4 bases, and 10 bases had no gene match.

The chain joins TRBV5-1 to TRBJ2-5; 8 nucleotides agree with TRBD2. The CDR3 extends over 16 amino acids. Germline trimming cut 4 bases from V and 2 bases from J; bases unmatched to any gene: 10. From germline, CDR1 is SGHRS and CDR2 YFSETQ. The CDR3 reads CASSPRTAGVQETQYF. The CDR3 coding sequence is TGCGCCAGCAGCCCCAGGACAGCGGGAGTACAAGAGACCCAGTACTTC. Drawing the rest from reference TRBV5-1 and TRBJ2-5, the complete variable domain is KAGVTQTPRYLIKTRGQQVTLSCSPISGHRSVSWYQQTPGQGLQFLFEYFSETQRNKGNFPGRFSGRQFSNSRSEMNVSTLELGDSALYLCASSPRTAGVQETQYFGPGTRLLVL.

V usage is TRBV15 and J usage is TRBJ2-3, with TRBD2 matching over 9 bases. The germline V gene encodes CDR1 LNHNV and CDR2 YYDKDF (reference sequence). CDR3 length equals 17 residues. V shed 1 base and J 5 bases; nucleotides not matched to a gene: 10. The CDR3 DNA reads TGTGCCACCAGCAGAGCTTCGGGGGTAGCGGGAGTAGATACGCAGTATTTT. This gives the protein CATSRASGVAGVDTQYF.